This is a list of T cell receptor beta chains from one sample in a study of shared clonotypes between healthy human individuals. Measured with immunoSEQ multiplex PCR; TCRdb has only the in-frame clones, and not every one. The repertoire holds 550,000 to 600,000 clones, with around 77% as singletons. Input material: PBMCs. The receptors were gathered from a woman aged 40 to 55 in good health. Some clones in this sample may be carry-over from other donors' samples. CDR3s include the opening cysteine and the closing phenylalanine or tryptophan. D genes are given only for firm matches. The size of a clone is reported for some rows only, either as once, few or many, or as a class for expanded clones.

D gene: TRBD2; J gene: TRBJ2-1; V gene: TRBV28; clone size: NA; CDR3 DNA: TGTGCCAGCAGTCCGGACCCTGGGAGCGGGAGTCGCCATGAGCAGTTCTTC; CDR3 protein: CASSPDPGSGSRHEQFF
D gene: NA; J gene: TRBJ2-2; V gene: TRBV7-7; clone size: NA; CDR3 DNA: TGTGCTAGCAGCCTGACAGGCCCGAACACCGGGGAGCTGTTTTTT; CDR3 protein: CASSLTGPNTGELFF
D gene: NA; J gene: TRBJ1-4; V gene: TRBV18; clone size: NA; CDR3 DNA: TGTGCCAGCTCACCAGGGAAGGGTGAAAAACTGTTTTTT; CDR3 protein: CASSPGKGEKLFF
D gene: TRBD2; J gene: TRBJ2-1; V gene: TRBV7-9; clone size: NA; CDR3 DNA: TGTGCCAGCAGCCCCCAGGGAGGGTTCGACAATGAGCAGTTCTTC; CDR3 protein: CASSPQGGFDNEQFF
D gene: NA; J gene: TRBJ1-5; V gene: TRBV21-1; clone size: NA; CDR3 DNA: TGTGCCAGCAGCAAAGAGATAGAGGGAGTCAATCAGCCCCAGCATTTT; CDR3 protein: CASSKEIEGVNQPQHF
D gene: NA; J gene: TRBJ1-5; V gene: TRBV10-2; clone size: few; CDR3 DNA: TGCGCCAGCAGTGAAAACGGGAGCAATCAGCCCCAGCATTTT; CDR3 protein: CASSENGSNQPQHF
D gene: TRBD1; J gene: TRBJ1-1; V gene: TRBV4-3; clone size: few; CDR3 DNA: TGCGCCAGCAGCCTTGACAGGGTGGACACTGAAGCTTTCTTT; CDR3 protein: CASSLDRVDTEAFF
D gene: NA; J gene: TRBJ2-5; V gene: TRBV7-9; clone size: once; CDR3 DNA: TGTGCCAGCAGCTTAATAGGAGAGACCCAGTACTTC; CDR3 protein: CASSLIGETQYF
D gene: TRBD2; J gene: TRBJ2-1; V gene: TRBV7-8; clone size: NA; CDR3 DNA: TGTGCCAGCAGCTTACTAGCGGGAGGAGGTGAGCAGTTCTTC; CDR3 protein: CASSLLAGGGEQFF
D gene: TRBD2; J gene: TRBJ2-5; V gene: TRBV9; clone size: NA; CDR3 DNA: TGTGCCAGCAGCGTCGGGGGGGCGGATGAGACCCAGTACTTC; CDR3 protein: CASSVGGADETQYF
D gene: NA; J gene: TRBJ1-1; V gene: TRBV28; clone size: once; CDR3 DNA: TGTGCCAGCAGTTTGGGCAGAGAGAACACTGAAGCTTTCTTT; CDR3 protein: CASSLGRENTEAFF
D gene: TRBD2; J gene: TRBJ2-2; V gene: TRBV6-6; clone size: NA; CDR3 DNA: TGTGCCAGCAGTCCCAGCGGGAGAAGGAACACCGGGGAGCTGTTTTTT; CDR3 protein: CASSPSGRRNTGELFF
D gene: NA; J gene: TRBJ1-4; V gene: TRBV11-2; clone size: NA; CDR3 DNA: TGTGCCAGCAGCTTCAACAATGAAAAACTGTTTTTT; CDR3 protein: CASSFNNEKLFF
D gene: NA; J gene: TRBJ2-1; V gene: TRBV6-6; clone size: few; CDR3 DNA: TGTGCCAGCAGCTACCACTACAATGAGCAGTTCTTC; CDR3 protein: CASSYHYNEQFF
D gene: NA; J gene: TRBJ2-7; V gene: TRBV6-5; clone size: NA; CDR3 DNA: TGTGCCAGCGCCCCCGGGACCAACTACGAGCAGTACTTC; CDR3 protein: CASAPGTNYEQYF
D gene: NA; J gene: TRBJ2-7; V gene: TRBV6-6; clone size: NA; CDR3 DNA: TGTGCCAGCAGTTTCGGGACCCTCCTCTACGAGCAGTACTTC; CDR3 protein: CASSFGTLLYEQYF
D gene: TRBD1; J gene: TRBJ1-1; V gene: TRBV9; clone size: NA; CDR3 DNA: TGTGCCAGCAGCGCCCTACAGGGGATGAACACTGAAGCTTTCTTT; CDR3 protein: CASSALQGMNTEAFF
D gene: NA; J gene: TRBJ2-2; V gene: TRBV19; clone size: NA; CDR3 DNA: TGTGCCAGTAGTATTCGGTTTCCCGGGGAGCTGTTTTTT; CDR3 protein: CASSIRFPGELFF
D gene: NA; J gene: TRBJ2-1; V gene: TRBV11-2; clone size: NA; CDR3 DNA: TGTGCCAGCAGCTTAGGTTACAATAATGAGCAGTTCTTC; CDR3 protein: CASSLGYNNEQFF
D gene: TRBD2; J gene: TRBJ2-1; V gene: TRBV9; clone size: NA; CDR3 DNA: TGTGCCAGCAGCGTACTTAGCGGGAGGGCCTTCAATGAGCAGTTCTTC; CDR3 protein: CASSVLSGRAFNEQFF
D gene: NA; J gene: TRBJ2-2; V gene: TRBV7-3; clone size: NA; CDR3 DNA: TGTGCCAGCAGCTCAAGCACCGGGGAGCTGTTTTTT; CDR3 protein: CASSSSTGELFF
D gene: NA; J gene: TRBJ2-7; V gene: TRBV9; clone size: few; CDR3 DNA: TGTGCCAGCAGCGTAGAACTGGGACCCTACGAGCAGTACTTC; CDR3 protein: CASSVELGPYEQYF
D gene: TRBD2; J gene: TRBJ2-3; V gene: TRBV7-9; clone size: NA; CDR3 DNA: TGTGCCAGCAGCTTAGTATCTAGCGGGAGGGGAGAAGTCGCAGATACGCAGTATTTT; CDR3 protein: CASSLVSSGRGEVADTQYF
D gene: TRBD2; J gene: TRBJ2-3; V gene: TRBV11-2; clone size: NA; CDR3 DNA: TGTGCCAGCAGCTTACTAGCGGGAGGGTCCACAGATACGCAGTATTTT; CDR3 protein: CASSLLAGGSTDTQYF
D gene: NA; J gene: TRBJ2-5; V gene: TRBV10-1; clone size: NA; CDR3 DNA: TGCGCCAGCAGTGATACTGGGTGGTCGCCAGAGACAAATCCTCAAGAGACCCAGTACTTC; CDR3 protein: CASSDTGWSPETNPQETQYF
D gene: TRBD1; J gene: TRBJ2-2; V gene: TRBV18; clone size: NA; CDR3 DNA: TGTGCCAGCTCACCTCGTCCCGGGACAGGGTCGGGGGACACCGGGGAGCTGTTTTTT; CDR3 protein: CASSPRPGTGSGDTGELFF
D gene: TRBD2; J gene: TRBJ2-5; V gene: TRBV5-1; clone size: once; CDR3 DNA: TGCGCCAGCAGCTTTACGGGAGGCGGCGAGACCCAGTACTTC; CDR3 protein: CASSFTGGGETQYF
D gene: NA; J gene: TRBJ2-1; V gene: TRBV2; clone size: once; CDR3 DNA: TGTGCCAGTGGACTGGAGACCTACAATGAGCAGTTCTTC; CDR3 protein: CASGLETYNEQFF
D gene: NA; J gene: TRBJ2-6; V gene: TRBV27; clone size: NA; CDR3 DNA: TGTGCCAGCAGAAAAACTGGCTCTGGGGCCAACGTCCTGACTTTC; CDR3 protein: CASRKTGSGANVLTF
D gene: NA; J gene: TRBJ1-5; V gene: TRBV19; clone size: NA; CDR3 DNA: TGTGCCAGCCAACAGGGCATGGGTCAGCCCCAGCATTTT; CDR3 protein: CASQQGMGQPQHF
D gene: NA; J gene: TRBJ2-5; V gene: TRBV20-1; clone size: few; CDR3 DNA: TGCAGTGCTAGAGGTGGAGAGACCCAGTACTTC; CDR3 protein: CSARGGETQYF
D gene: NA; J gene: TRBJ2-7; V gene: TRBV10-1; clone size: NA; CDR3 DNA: TGCGCCAGCAGTGAGGGGAACGAGCAGTACTTC; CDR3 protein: CASSEGNEQYF
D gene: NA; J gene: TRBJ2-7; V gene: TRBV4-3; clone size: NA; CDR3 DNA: TGCGCCAGCAGCCAAGAGGGGCCAGGGAACTACGAGCAGTACTTC; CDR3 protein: CASSQEGPGNYEQYF
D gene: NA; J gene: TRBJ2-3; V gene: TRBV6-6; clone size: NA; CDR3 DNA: TGTGCCAGCAGTTACGACCGGCAGGATACGCAGTATTTT; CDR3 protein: CASSYDRQDTQYF
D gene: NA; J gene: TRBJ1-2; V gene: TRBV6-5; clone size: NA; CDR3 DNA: TGTGCCAGCAGTTACTCGACGGAGTTGTATGGCTACACCTTC; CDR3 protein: CASSYSTELYGYTF
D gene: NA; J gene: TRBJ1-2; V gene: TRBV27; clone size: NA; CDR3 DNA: TGTGCCAGCAGTTTAAACTGGGACGGGGGGGCCTATGGCTACACCTTC; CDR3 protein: CASSLNWDGGAYGYTF
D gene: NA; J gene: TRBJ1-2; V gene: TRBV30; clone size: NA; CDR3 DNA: TGTGCCTGGTCCCGGGGCAGCCGACAGCTCTATGGCTACACCTTC; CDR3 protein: CAWSRGSRQLYGYTF
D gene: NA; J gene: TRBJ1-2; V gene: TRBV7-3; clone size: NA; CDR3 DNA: TGTGCCAGCAGCCCGGCCGGGGGGGGAGACTATGGCTACGCCTTC; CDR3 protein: CASSPAGGGDYGYAF
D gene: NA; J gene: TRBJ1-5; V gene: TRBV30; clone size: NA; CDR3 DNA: TGTGCCTGGAGTGGAGGGGAAAATCAGCCCCAGCATTTT; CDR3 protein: CAWSGGENQPQHF
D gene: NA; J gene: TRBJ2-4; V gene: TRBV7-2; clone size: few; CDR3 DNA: TGTGCCAGCAGCTTAGACGTTGCCAGGGTAGCCAAAAACATTCAGTACTTC; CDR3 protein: CASSLDVARVAKNIQYF
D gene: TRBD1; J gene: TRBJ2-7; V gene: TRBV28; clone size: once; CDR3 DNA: TGTGCCAGCAGTTATACAGGGGTCCCAACCTACGAGCAGTACTTC; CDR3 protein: CASSYTGVPTYEQYF
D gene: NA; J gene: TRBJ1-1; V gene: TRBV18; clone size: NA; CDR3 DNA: TGTGCCAGCTCACCACAGAACACTGAAGCTTTCTTT; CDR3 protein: CASSPQNTEAFF